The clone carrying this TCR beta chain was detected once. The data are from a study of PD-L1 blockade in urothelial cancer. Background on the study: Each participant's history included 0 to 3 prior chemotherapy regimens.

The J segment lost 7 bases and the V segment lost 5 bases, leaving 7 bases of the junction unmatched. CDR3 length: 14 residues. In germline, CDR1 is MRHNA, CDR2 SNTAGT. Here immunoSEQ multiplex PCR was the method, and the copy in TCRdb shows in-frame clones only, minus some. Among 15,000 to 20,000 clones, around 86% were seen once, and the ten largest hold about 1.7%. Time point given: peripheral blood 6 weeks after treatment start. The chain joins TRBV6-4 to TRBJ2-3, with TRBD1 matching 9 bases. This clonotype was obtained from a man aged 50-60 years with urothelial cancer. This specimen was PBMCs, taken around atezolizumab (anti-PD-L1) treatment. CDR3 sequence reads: CASSPDRGVNTQYF. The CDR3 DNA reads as TGTGCCAGCAGTCCCGACAGGGGGGTAAATACGCAGTATTTT.